Listed below are T cell receptor beta chains from one sample, sequenced in a study of T cell responses to AZD1222 COVID-19 vaccine. Generated by immunoSEQ multiplex PCR, the TCRdb table keeps only in-frame clones and is missing some. The sample consists of about 110,000 clones, roughly 82% of them appearing once. The source was peripheral blood, collected on day 0 of AZD1222 vaccination. These receptors were obtained from an adult in good health. CDR3s include the opening cysteine and the closing phenylalanine or tryptophan. D genes are given only for firm matches. Not all rows give a size; the values are once, few, many and, for expanded clones, a class.

clone size,D gene,V gene,J gene,CDR3 protein,CDR3 DNA
NA,NA,TRBV6-5,TRBJ1-1,CASSDGGNTEAFF,TGTGCCAGTAGCGACGGGGGGAACACTGAAGCTTTCTTT
NA,TRBD1,TRBV24-1,TRBJ2-3,CATSSGGQGTDTQYF,TGTGCCACCTCTTCGGGGGGACAGGGTACAGATACGCAGTATTTT
NA,TRBD1,TRBV12-5,TRBJ1-4,CASGPDRGVTNEKLFF,TGTGCTAGTGGCCCGGACAGGGGAGTGACTAATGAAAAACTGTTTTTT
NA,TRBD1,TRBV10-3,TRBJ1-1,CAISEPGGANTEAFF,TGTGCCATCAGTGAGCCAGGGGGCGCGAACACTGAAGCTTTCTTT
NA,TRBD1,TRBV2,TRBJ1-6,CASHRDRVNSPLHF,TGTGCCAGCCACCGGGACAGGGTCAATTCACCCCTCCACTTT
NA,TRBD2,TRBV9,TRBJ2-2,CASSPGLAGVAGELFF,TGTGCCAGCAGCCCGGGACTAGCGGGGGTCGCCGGGGAGCTGTTTTTT
NA,TRBD1,TRBV19,TRBJ1-1,CARSRRTGSNTEAFF,TGTGCCAGGAGTCGCCGGACAGGATCGAACACTGAAGCTTTCTTT
NA,NA,TRBV27,TRBJ1-2,CASSLPGYGYTF,TGTGCCAGCAGTTTACCAGGGTATGGCTACACCTTC
once,TRBD1,TRBV3-1/TRBV3-2,TRBJ1-6,CASSTGQGRTNSPLHF,TGTGCCAGCAGCACCGGACAGGGGAGGACAAATTCACCCCTCCACTTT
NA,TRBD1,TRBV5-6,TRBJ1-6,CASSLFAGGSYNSPLHF,TGTGCCAGCAGCTTGTTTGCAGGGGGTTCCTATAATTCACCCCTCCACTTT
NA,TRBD1,TRBV5-1,TRBJ2-2,CASSLSGQVNTGELFF,TGCGCCAGCAGCTTGTCAGGACAGGTGAACACCGGGGAGCTGTTTTTT
NA,NA,TRBV2,TRBJ1-4,CASSARATNEKLFF,TGTGCCAGCAGTGCCAGGGCAACTAATGAAAAACTGTTTTTT
NA,NA,TRBV7-9,TRBJ2-1,CASSRRGVSYNEQFF,TGTGCCAGCAGCCGGCGAGGCGTCTCCTACAATGAGCAGTTCTTC
NA,NA,TRBV12-3/TRBV12-4,TRBJ2-7,CASSMSARSEQYF,TGTGCCAGCAGTATGTCAGCACGGAGCGAGCAGTACTTC
NA,NA,TRBV7-8,TRBJ1-2,CASSLGGEGSKGYTF,TGTGCCAGCAGCTTAGGTGGCGAGGGCTCTAAAGGCTACACCTTC
NA,TRBD1,TRBV27,TRBJ1-2,CASSPGQAHSNYGYTF,TGTGCCAGCAGTCCCGGACAGGCCCATTCTAACTATGGCTACACCTTC
NA,NA,TRBV6-2/TRBV6-3,TRBJ1-1,CASSADSLVRTTEAFF,TGTGCCAGCAGTGCTGACAGTCTCGTTAGAACCACTGAAGCTTTCTTT
once,NA,TRBV7-2,TRBJ1-1,CASSFGSGTEAFF,TGTGCCAGCAGCTTCGGTTCCGGGACTGAAGCTTTCTTT
once,NA,TRBV6-5,TRBJ2-7,CASSENLRYEQYF,TGTGCCAGCTCCGAGAACCTAAGGTACGAGCAGTACTTC
NA,NA,TRBV5-8,TRBJ1-2,CASSLAPRTAYTF,TGTGCCAGCAGCTTGGCGCCCCGGACAGCCTACACCTTC
NA,TRBD2,TRBV9,TRBJ2-1,CASSSTGTSVRNEQFF,TGTGCCAGCAGCTCAACCGGGACTAGCGTCAGAAATGAGCAGTTCTTC
NA,NA,TRBV10-2,TRBJ2-7,CASKGGIPTYEQYF,TGCGCCAGCAAAGGTGGGATTCCTACCTACGAGCAGTACTTC
NA,NA,TRBV5-5,TRBJ1-2,CASSLVAGWGYGYTF,TGTGCCAGCAGCTTGGTGGCAGGGTGGGGGTATGGCTACACCTTC
NA,NA,TRBV5-1,TRBJ2-7,CASSLGQVGDGQYF,TGCGCCAGCAGCTTGGGACAGGTGGGGGACGGGCAGTACTTC
few,NA,TRBV12-3/TRBV12-4,TRBJ1-1,CASSGQNEAFF,TGTGCCAGCAGTGGACAGAATGAAGCTTTCTTT
NA,NA,TRBV4-3,TRBJ1-2,CASSQDSTVPYGYTF,TGCGCCAGCAGCCAAGATTCAACAGTTCCCTATGGCTACACCTTC